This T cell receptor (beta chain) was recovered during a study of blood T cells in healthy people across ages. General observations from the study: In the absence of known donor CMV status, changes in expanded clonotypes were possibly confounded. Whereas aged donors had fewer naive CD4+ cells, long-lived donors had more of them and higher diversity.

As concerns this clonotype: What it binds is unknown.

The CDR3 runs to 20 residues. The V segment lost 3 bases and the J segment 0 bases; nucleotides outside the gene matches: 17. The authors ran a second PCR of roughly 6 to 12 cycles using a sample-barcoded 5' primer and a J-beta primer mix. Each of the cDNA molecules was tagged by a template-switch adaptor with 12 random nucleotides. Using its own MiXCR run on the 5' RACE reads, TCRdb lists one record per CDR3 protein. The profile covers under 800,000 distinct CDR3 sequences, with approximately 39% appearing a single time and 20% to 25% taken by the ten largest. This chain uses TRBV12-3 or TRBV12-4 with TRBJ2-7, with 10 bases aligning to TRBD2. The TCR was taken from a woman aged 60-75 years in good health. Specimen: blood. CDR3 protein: CASSLGWVGAGGMSSYEQYF. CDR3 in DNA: TGTGCCAGCAGTTTGGGCTGGGTTGGAGCGGGGGGGATGAGCTCCTACGAGCAGTACTTC.